The sequence of this TCR beta chain was determined in a study of T cell responses to AZD1222 COVID-19 vaccine. Repertoires were generated with immunoSEQ multiplex PCR, while TCRdb's copy carries only in-frame clones and drops some. The sample holds about 110,000 clones, about four fifths seen once. Germline V gene data show CDR1 as SGHDN and CDR2 as FVKESK. The V and J ends lost 0 bases and 1 base respectively, with 7 bases between them. This CDR3 is built from 15 residues. The material sequenced was peripheral blood, taken on day 0 of AZD1222 vaccination. The TCR originated in an adult in good health. The V and J genes are TRBV14 and TRBJ1-3; D gene unclear. The CDR3 loop reads CASSQDFRSGNTIYF. The CDR3 DNA follows: TGTGCCAGCAGCCAAGATTTCCGGTCTGGAAACACCATATATTTT. Complete variable domain (other parts from reference TRBV14 and TRBJ1-3): EAGVTQFPSHSVIEKGQTVTLRCDPISGHDNLYWYRRVMGKEIKFLLHFVKESKQDESGMPNNRFLAERTGGTYSTLKVQPAELEDSGVYFCASSQDFRSGNTIYFGEGSWLTVV.